Shown below are 4 T cell receptor beta chains from a single sample sequenced in a study of blood T cells in healthy people across ages (dated by TCRdb to about 2015). The library was made by 5' RACE. Reads for this sample came from an Illumina HiSeq 2500. A second PCR of roughly 6 to 12 cycles was performed with a sample-barcoded 5' primer and a J-beta primer mix. The public sequencing data were trimmed at Q25 with fastp and processed into clonotypes with MiXCR by TCRdb, which kept only in-frame beta chains. Duplicate CDR3 protein sequences are folded into a single record with the most common DNA and genes. The sample yields around 580,000 distinct CDR3 sequences; around half were counted once. About 22% of the sample lies in the top ten. The sequenced sample consisted of blood. Every receptor here comes from a man aged 80 or over in good health.

In this sample, this clonotype turned up once. The V gene is TRBV28, the J gene TRBJ2-5, with D unclear. The DNA end lines up better with TRBJ2-7; the J call may be wrong. The CDR3 loop spans 13 amino acids. CDR1 MDHEN and CDR2 SYDVKM come from the germline V gene. Written as DNA, the CDR3 is TGTGCCAGCAGTTTTAATGGCCTCTACGAGCAGTACTTC. Translated: CASSFNGLYEQYF.

The chain combines TRBV6-1 with TRBJ2-6; D gene uncertain. Trimming stripped 7 bases from V and 4 bases from J, with 17 bases between. The CDR3 has 16 residues. Germline V lookup: CDR1 MNHNS, CDR2 SASEGT. CDR3 protein: CASTQQLGLGANVLTF. CDR3 sequence (DNA): TGTGCCAGCACCCAACAGCTGGGTCTGGGGGCCAACGTCCTGACTTTC.

In this sample, this clonotype turned up a few times. The chain combines TRBV28 with TRBJ1-6; D remains ambiguous. This CDR3 is 14 amino acids long. The germline V gene has CDR1 MDHEN and CDR2 SYDVKM. V was shortened by 3 bases and J by 10 bases, with 13 bases between the two germline ends. The CDR3 loop reads CASSLMRDESPLHF. In DNA, the CDR3 is TGTGCCAGCAGTTTGATGCGGGATGAATCACCCCTCCACTTT.

This chain joins TRBV5-1 and TRBJ2-4, with 7 nucleotides matching TRBD1. This CDR3 is built from 15 residues. The J segment lost 5 bases and the V segment lost 4 bases, leaving 9 bases of the junction unmatched. Germline CDR1 reads SGHRS; CDR2 reads YFSETQ. The CDR3 nucleotides are TGCGCCAGCAGCCCGGGACAGAATTTCCAAAACATTCAGTACTTC. As protein: CASSPGQNFQNIQYF.